In its sample, the clone carrying this T cell receptor (beta chain) was seen many times. The data were taken from a study of low-dose radiotherapy and immunotherapy resistance in tumors. This sample's time point: before trial treatment. The donors' treatment consisted of nivolumab, ipilimumab, aspirin, low-dose cyclophosphamide and low-dose radiotherapy. TRAV and TRBV primers primed cDNA for both TCRalpha and TCRbeta. With a V-primer adapter and a constant-region primer, TCRs were amplified for roughly 18 PCR cycles. TCRdb redid the calling of the reads with MiXCR, one entry per CDR3 protein. In the table there are 45,000 to 75,000 distinct CDR3 sequences, about 25% of which are singletons. After removal of 2 bases from V and 6 bases from J, the junction contained 6 bases not matched to a gene. Germline V gives CDR1 SEHNR, CDR2 FQNEAQ (reference sequence). The CDR3 runs to 15 residues.

The receptor comes from a male donor with prostate cancer. The gene calls are TRBV7-9 and TRBJ2-7; the match to TRBD2 covers 11 bases. Sequencing used PBMCs, obtained before treatment. The CDR3 nucleotides read TGTGCCAGCAGCTTATCCCTAGCGGGAGGCGCCGAGCAGTACTTC. It yields the protein CASSLSLAGGAEQYF.